A single sample gave rise to the 22 T cell receptor beta chains below, sequenced in a study of blood T cell repertoires in COVID-19. Assay used: immunoSEQ multiplex PCR; TCRdb lists only in-frame clones, some missing. The sample holds 60,000 to 70,000 clones, 80% to 95% seen once. The sequenced material came from peripheral blood. These receptors all come from a human donor with active COVID-19. The donor label of this sample is uncertain.

J is TRBJ2-1 and V is TRBV10-1; 10 nucleotides agree with TRBD1. The germline gives CDR1 WNHNN, CDR2 SYGVQD (reference sequence). Trimming at V came to 0 bases and at J to 9 bases, leaving 2 bases not matched to a gene. The CDR3 totals 14 residues. CDR3 loop: CASSESGQGTEQFF. The DNA of the CDR3 is TGCGCCAGCAGTGAGTCGGGACAGGGGACTGAGCAGTTCTTC.

In this sample, this clone turned up once. The chain links TRBV6-2 or TRBV6-3 to TRBJ1-5; D possibly corresponds to TRBD1 (5 bases). The CDR3 loop spans 14 amino acids. Germline-derived CDR1 and CDR2 are MNHEY and SVGEGT. With 5 bases removed from V and 4 bases from J, the gap between germline ends came to 12 bases. The CDR3 coding sequence is TGTGCCAGCAGTCCCCGGGGGGGGAATCAGCCCCAGCATTTT. It specifies CASSPRGGNQPQHF.

This clone was detected only a few times. The chain is built from TRBV5-1 and TRBJ2-6; possible D gene TRBD2, 5 bases. The CDR3 contains 18 residues. V lost 0 bases and J 4 bases, leaving 17 bases between the germline ends. The germline CDR1 and CDR2 sequences are SGHRS and YFSETQ. The CDR3 is CASSLGGNLAPGANVLTF. The CDR3 bases are TGCGCCAGCAGCTTGGGAGGGAACTTAGCCCCCGGGGCCAACGTCCTGACTTTC.

The chain uses TRBV6-2 or TRBV6-3 and TRBJ2-3; tentatively, D is TRBD1 (5 bases). This CDR3 has 15 residues. Germline V lookup: CDR1 MNHEY, CDR2 SVGEGT. V lost 2 bases and J 4 bases, leaving 13 bases between the germline ends. The CDR3 spells CASSYDQGGPDTQYF. DNA of the CDR3: TGTGCCAGCAGTTACGATCAGGGTGGCCCAGATACGCAGTATTTT.

This clone has a single count. This chain connects TRBV4-3 to TRBJ1-2; D might be TRBD1 (6 bases). The CDR3 is 15 amino acids. The germline gives CDR1 LGHNA, CDR2 YSLEER. V was clipped by 0 bases and J by 8 bases, with 16 bases between them. The CDR3 coding sequence is TGCGCCAGCAGCCAAGATCGCGAGGGGGTGAGGGGCTACACCTTC. As protein: CASSQDREGVRGYTF.

J is TRBJ2-3 and V is TRBV19; no reliable D call. Germline loops: CDR1 LNHDA, CDR2 SQIVND (reference sequence). V was clipped by 5 bases and J by 0 bases, with 12 bases between them. CDR3 size: 15 residues. In DNA form, the CDR3 reads TGTGCCAGTAGTGGGCCAGGATCTAGCACAGATACGCAGTATTTT. Protein: CASSGPGSSTDTQYF.

The genes are TRBV5-4 and TRBJ1-6, with 9 bases lining up with TRBD1. The CDR3 covers 16 residues. The germline V gene encodes CDR1 SGHNT and CDR2 YYREEE (reference sequence). The J segment lost 9 bases and the V segment lost 4 bases, leaving 11 bases of the junction unmatched. CDR3 protein: CASSTPGQGMSSPLHF. CDR3 nucleotides: TGTGCCAGCAGCACCCCGGGACAGGGAATGTCTTCACCCCTCCACTTT.

The gene calls are TRBV27 and TRBJ2-1; 9 bases are a match to TRBD2. The CDR3 has 18 amino acids. Per germline, CDR1 MNHEY and CDR2 SMNVEV (reference sequence). Unmatched junction bases numbered 11, after V lost 1 base and J lost 4 bases. The DNA for the CDR3 is TGTGCCAGCAGTTTATTGGGCGGGAGGGCCTCAAATTACAATGAGCAGTTCTTC. Its protein product is CASSLLGGRASNYNEQFF.

V and J are TRBV5-4 and TRBJ2-2; D perhaps matches TRBD1 (6 bases). Trimming took off 0 bases at V and 5 bases at J, with 11 bases between the two ends. The CDR3 runs to 15 residues. CDR1 is SGHNT and CDR2 is YYREEE in the germline V gene (reference sequence). The CDR3 protein is CASSLGGRRTGELFF. The CDR3 coding sequence is TGTGCCAGCAGCTTGGGGGGGCGACGGACCGGGGAGCTGTTTTTT.

The genes are TRBV15 and TRBJ1-6; D unclear. This CDR3 spans 14 amino acids. The germline gives CDR1 LNHNV, CDR2 YYDKDF (reference sequence). Deletions cut 0 bases from V and 4 bases from J, with 4 bases between. CDR3: CATSRDLYNSPLHF. CDR3 nucleotides: TGTGCCACCAGCAGAGATCTTTATAATTCACCCCTCCACTTT.

V is TRBV19 and J is TRBJ2-4, with D perhaps TRBD1 (6 bases). V was pared by 10 bases and J by 4 bases, with 17 bases between. There are 14 residues in the CDR3. CDR1 is LNHDA, CDR2 SQIVND, per germline (reference sequence). CDR3 bases: TGTGCCACTTCCAGCCCAGGGGAAAAAAACATTCAGTACTTC. Translating it yields CATSSPGEKNIQYF.

The chain joins TRBV28 to TRBJ2-7; D possibly corresponds to TRBD2 (5 bases). The CDR3 consists of 14 residues. CDR1 and CDR2 from the germline V gene are MDHEN and SYDVKM. V lost 1 base to trimming and J lost 2 bases, with 9 bases between them. Here the CDR3 DNA reads TGTGCCAGCAGTTTATTTCTCGGGGCCTACGAGCAGTACTTC. Translation: CASSLFLGAYEQYF. Together with reference TRBV28 and TRBJ2-7, the CDR3 gives the full variable domain: DVKVTQSSRYLVKRTGEKVFLECVQDMDHENMFWYRQDPGLGLRLIYFSYDVKMKEKGDIPEGYSVSREKKERFSLILESASTNQTSMYLCASSLFLGAYEQYFGPGTRLTVT.

The chain joins TRBV19 to TRBJ2-7; 8 bases map to TRBD1. This CDR3 spans 16 amino acids. Unmatched junction bases numbered 12, after V lost 0 bases and J lost 8 bases. Germline V CDR1 and CDR2: LNHDA, SQIVND (reference sequence). The chain's CDR3 is CASSIDRAGGSAKQYF. CDR3 sequence (DNA): TGTGCCAGTAGTATAGATCGAGCAGGGGGCTCTGCAAAGCAGTACTTC.

The V call is TRBV2, the J call TRBJ2-5, with unresolved D. Trimming shortened V by 4 bases and J by 0 bases, and 12 bases separated the two germline ends. This CDR3 comprises 15 residues. The V gene's germline CDR1 is SNHLY and CDR2 FYNNEI. CDR3 region: CASSGYSGYQETQYF. The DNA for the CDR3 is TGTGCCAGCAGTGGGTACAGTGGATACCAAGAGACCCAGTACTTC.

This clone was detected only a few times. The gene calls are TRBV18 and TRBJ2-2; 10 bases fit TRBD1. CDR3 length: 18 residues. The junction had 16 bases not matched to a gene; V was cut back by 6 bases and J by 6 bases. CDR1 is KGHSH and CDR2 is LQKENI in the germline V gene. CDR3 in DNA: TGTGCCAGCTCCAAACAGGGACAGGGGCCCGTTGGTTCCGGGGAGCTGTTTTTT. It translates to CASSKQGQGPVGSGELFF.

V gene TRBV10-3 combines with J gene TRBJ2-1; D is possibly TRBD1 (5 bases). The CDR3 is made up of 11 amino acids. Germline CDR1 and CDR2: ENHRY and SYGVKD. V lost 8 bases, J lost 9 bases, and 11 bases lay in between. CDR3 in DNA: TGTGCCATCGGTCTGGACACTGAGCAGTTCTTC. Protein product: CAIGLDTEQFF.

This chain joins TRBV7-8 and TRBJ2-2; the match to TRBD2 covers 13 bases. Trimming cost V 1 base and J 7 bases; bases outside gene matches: 6. Germline V gene lookup returns CDR1 SGHVS and CDR2 FQNEAQ. The CDR3 covers 17 residues. The CDR3 coding sequence is TGTGCCAGCAGCTTAGAGGGACTAGCGGGGAGGGGCGGGGAGCTGTTTTTT. As protein: CASSLEGLAGRGGELFF.

The genes are TRBV25-1 and TRBJ1-3; a possible D gene is TRBD1 (6 bases). This CDR3 spans 14 amino acids. The V end lost 6 bases, the J end lost 2 bases, and 11 bases lay between the germline ends. Germline values: CDR1 MGHDK, CDR2 SYGVNS. The CDR3 loop reads CASSLQGTGNTIYF. CDR3 coding DNA: TGTGCCAGCAGCCTACAGGGCACTGGAAACACCATATATTTT.

The chain links TRBV7-9 to TRBJ2-3, with a weak D call TRBD2 (5 bases). Trimming removed 7 bases from V and 3 bases from J, with 8 bases in between. The CDR3 has 12 residues. From germline, CDR1 is SEHNR and CDR2 FQNEAQ (reference sequence). DNA of the CDR3: TGTGCCAGCACCCGGGGAACAGATACGCAGTATTTT. It is translated as CASTRGTDTQYF.

V usage is TRBV27 and J usage is TRBJ2-3, with 9 bases lining up with TRBD1. The CDR3 sequence is 16 residues long. CDR1 is MNHEY and CDR2 is SMNVEV in the germline V gene (reference sequence). V trimming: 5 bases; J trimming: 1 base; junction bases outside the gene matches: 7. The DNA for the CDR3 is TGTGCCAGCAGTCAAAACAGGGGGCGCGGCACAGATACGCAGTATTTT. It encodes CASSQNRGRGTDTQYF.

The V and J genes are TRBV28 and TRBJ1-5; 11 bases align to TRBD1. CDR3 size: 15 residues. J lost 5 bases, V lost 2 bases, and 2 bases had no gene match. Germline V gives CDR1 MDHEN, CDR2 SYDVKM. DNA of the CDR3: TGTGCCAGCAGTTTAAGGGGACAGGGGGATCAGCCCCAGCATTTT. Protein product: CASSLRGQGDQPQHF.

The rearrangement links TRBV4-3 to TRBJ1-2; tentative D call: TRBD1 (5 bases). This CDR3 region has 13 residues. Per the germline V gene, CDR1 is LGHNA and CDR2 is YSLEER. Trimming left V 2 bases short and J 4 bases short, with 8 bases between. The CDR3 DNA sequence: TGCGCCAGCAGCCAAAGGGGCGTCTATGGCTACACCTTC. Translation: CASSQRGVYGYTF.